The 28 T cell receptor beta chains in this list originate from one sample, sequenced in a study of T cell repertoires in ileal Crohn's disease. Sequencing used immunoSEQ multiplex PCR; TCRdb keeps in-frame clones, though not all of them. The sample consists of 3,000 to 4,000 clones, roughly 93% of them appearing once. The sample comprised ileal tissue. Receptor source: an adult with Crohn's disease.

V and J are TRBV6-5 and TRBJ2-7, with 7 positions matching TRBD2. The V segment lost 10 bases and the J segment 2 bases; nucleotides outside the gene matches: 11. The CDR3 has 14 residues. The germline CDR1 and CDR2 sequences are MNHEY and SVGAGI. CDR3 DNA: TGTGCCACAATCGCCCCTGGGGGGGCCTACGAGCAGTACTTC. Its protein product is CATIAPGGAYEQYF.

The chain uses TRBV4-1 and TRBJ2-2; 8 positions match TRBD1. The V gene's germline CDR1 is MGHRA and CDR2 YSYEKL. The CDR3 consists of 18 residues. V lost 0 bases, J lost 1 base, and 7 bases stayed unmatched. CDR3 DNA: TGCGCCAGCAGCCAAGATCGTGTGGGGACAGGGAACACCGGGGAGCTGTTTTTT. This translates into CASSQDRVGTGNTGELFF.

The sample holds one count of this clone. V gene TRBV9 combines with J gene TRBJ2-1; D is possibly TRBD1 (6 bases). Trimming left V 4 bases short and J 2 bases short, with 10 bases between. The CDR3 is made up of 14 amino acids. Germline V lookup: CDR1 SGDLS, CDR2 YYNGEE. CDR3 DNA: TGTGCCAGCAGCCGACAGGTAGCCTACAATGAGCAGTTCTTC. It encodes CASSRQVAYNEQFF.

V usage is TRBV7-3 and J usage is TRBJ1-2; D is unresolved. The germline V gene encodes CDR1 SGHTA and CDR2 FQGTGA. Trimming left V 5 bases short and J 3 bases short, with 16 bases between. The CDR3 length is 15 residues. This chain's CDR3 is CASSPVRGPDYGYTF. For the CDR3, the DNA is TGTGCCAGCAGCCCAGTTCGGGGTCCGGACTATGGCTACACCTTC.

The CDR3 nucleotides are TGTGCCAGTAGTATAGGGCTGAGCGGGGGAAACACTGAAGCTTTCTTT. Translated: CASSIGLSGGNTEAFF. The V gene is TRBV19, the J gene TRBJ1-1, with D maybe TRBD1 (5 bases). In germline, CDR1 is LNHDA, CDR2 SQIVND (reference sequence). Trimming left V 1 base short and J 2 bases short, with 14 bases between. CDR3 length equals 16 residues.

The chain combines TRBV6-6 with TRBJ1-1; the match to TRBD1 covers 9 bases. Germline CDR1 MNHNY, CDR2 SVGAGI (reference sequence). The CDR3 length is 14 residues. The J segment lost 6 bases and the V segment lost 6 bases, leaving 8 bases of the junction unmatched. CDR3: CASRDRGRGAEAFF. For the CDR3, the DNA is TGTGCCAGCAGGGACAGGGGACGTGGGGCTGAAGCTTTCTTT.

This clone turned up a few times. This chain links TRBV6-1 with TRBJ2-2, with D unresolved. This CDR3 contains 12 residues. Trimming took off 6 bases at V and 4 bases at J, with 6 bases between the two ends. Germline V gene data show CDR1 as MNHNS and CDR2 as SASEGT. The chain's CDR3 is CASRLGTGELFF. As DNA, the CDR3 is TGTGCCAGCAGACTTGGCACCGGGGAGCTGTTTTTT.

The chain employs TRBV18 and TRBJ1-5; 7 bases agree with TRBD1. Looked up from germline, CDR1 is KGHSH and CDR2 is LQKENI. V was clipped by 3 bases and J by 5 bases; unmatched bases: 1. The CDR3 is made up of 13 amino acids. In nucleotides, the CDR3 is TGTGCCAGCTCACCTGACAGGGATCAGCCCCAGCATTTT. Amino acids: CASSPDRDQPQHF.

This clone was detected once. This chain joins TRBV6-1 and TRBJ2-7; D remains unclear. The germline V gene encodes CDR1 MNHNS and CDR2 SASEGT. This CDR3 has 15 residues. Trimming took off 6 bases at V and 2 bases at J, with 17 bases between the two ends. The CDR3 nucleotides are TGTGCCAGCAGCGCCGCCGAGGTAACAACCTACGAGCAGTACTTC. Translating gives CASSAAEVTTYEQYF.

The gene calls are TRBV11-2 and TRBJ2-5; either TRBD1 or TRBD2 may fit D (6 bases each). The CDR3 runs 16 residues. CDR1 and CDR2 from the germline V gene are SGHAT and FQNNGV. Between the trimmed V and J ends, which lost 6 bases and 5 bases, there was a span of 22 bases. CDR3 sequence reads: CASSEGGIGVRETQYF. The CDR3 DNA reads as TGTGCCAGCAGTGAAGGGGGGATTGGAGTGCGGGAGACCCAGTACTTC.

The chain uses TRBV6-1 and TRBJ1-1; a possible D gene is TRBD1 (5 bases). The CDR3 contains 14 residues. Between the trimmed V and J ends, which lost 6 bases and 6 bases, there was a span of 17 bases. CDR1 is MNHNS, CDR2 SASEGT, per germline. The CDR3 DNA follows: TGTGCCAGCAGGGAGGCTTGGGGGGAAGCTGAAGCTTTCTTT. Translated: CASREAWGEAEAFF.

The gene calls are TRBV19 and TRBJ1-5; 7 bases map to TRBD1. Germline CDR1 is LNHDA and CDR2 is SQIVND (reference sequence). The ends lost 7 bases at V and 0 bases at J; junction bases unmatched: 6. CDR3 size: 15 residues. The CDR3 sequence: CASNPDRVSNQPQHF. CDR3 bases: TGTGCCAGTAACCCCGACAGGGTTAGCAATCAGCCCCAGCATTTT.

CDR3 bases: TGTGCCAGCAGTGAGAACGAAGACAGGGTTTATGGCTACACCTTC. Its protein is CASSENEDRVYGYTF. This chain links TRBV2 with TRBJ1-2, with TRBD1 matching over 7 bases. Unmatched junction bases numbered 9, after V lost 3 bases and J lost 5 bases. CDR1 is SNHLY, CDR2 FYNNEI, per germline. CDR3 length: 15 amino acids. Complete variable domain (other parts from reference TRBV2 and TRBJ1-2): EPEVTQTPSHQVTQMGQEVILRCVPISNHLYFYWYRQILGQKVEFLVSFYNNEISEKSEIFDDQFSVERPDGSNFTLKIRSTKLEDSAMYFCASSENEDRVYGYTFGSGTRLTVV.

The V and J genes are TRBV9 and TRBJ2-7, with a tentative D call TRBD2 (6 bases). The CDR3 is 14 amino acids. Trimming took off 0 bases at V and 4 bases at J, with 11 bases between the two ends. Germline CDR1 is SGDLS and CDR2 is YYNGEE. This chain's CDR3 is CASSVAGVGYEQYF. The DNA of the CDR3 is TGTGCCAGCAGCGTAGCGGGAGTTGGTTACGAGCAGTACTTC.

The CDR3 DNA sequence: TGCGCCAGCAGTGGGTCTACTACAAGTGAGCAGTTCTTC. Protein sequence: CASSGSTTSEQFF. V usage is TRBV10-1 and J usage is TRBJ2-1; D not certain. The CDR3 is 13 amino acids. V lost 4 bases and J lost 9, with 13 bases in between. Looked up from germline, CDR1 is WNHNN and CDR2 is SYGVQD (reference sequence).

This clone was seen only once. The V and J genes are TRBV6-1 and TRBJ1-1; no clear D gene. Germline V gene lookup returns CDR1 MNHNS and CDR2 SASEGT. CDR3 size: 13 residues. V was shortened by 5 bases and J by 1 base, with 8 bases between the two germline ends. In DNA form, the CDR3 reads TGTGCCAGCAGTTCCATGGAGAACACTGAAGCTTTCTTT. Its protein product is CASSSMENTEAFF.

This chain uses TRBV28 with TRBJ2-4; no definite D call. This CDR3 region has 15 residues. Trimming left V 2 bases short and J 0 bases short, with 8 bases between. Germline V gene data show CDR1 as MDHEN and CDR2 as SYDVKM. CDR3 coding DNA: TGTGCCAGCAGTTTACAGGATCTAGCCAAAAACATTCAGTACTTC. Translated: CASSLQDLAKNIQYF. The variable domain in full, completed from reference TRBV28 and TRBJ2-4, reads DVKVTQSSRYLVKRTGEKVFLECVQDMDHENMFWYRQDPGLGLRLIYFSYDVKMKEKGDIPEGYSVSREKKERFSLILESASTNQTSMYLCASSLQDLAKNIQYFGAGTRLSVL.

This sequence joins TRBV6-5 and TRBJ2-2; 12 nucleotides align to TRBD2. The CDR3 is made up of 15 amino acids. Germline values: CDR1 MNHEY, CDR2 SVGAGI. The J segment lost 5 bases and the V segment lost 6 bases, leaving 4 bases of the junction unmatched. The CDR3 sequence is CASSVGTSGTGELFF. The CDR3 DNA reads as TGTGCCAGCAGCGTCGGGACTAGCGGGACCGGGGAGCTGTTTTTT.

The CDR3 here is CASSSRRSAKQYF. The CDR3 coding sequence is TGTGCCAGCAGTTCAAGGAGGAGCGCCAAGCAGTACTTC. The chain couples TRBV28 to TRBJ2-7; tentative D call: TRBD2 (5 bases). The CDR3 has 13 residues. The germline V and J ends were trimmed by 4 bases and 8 bases, with 15 bases remaining between them. The V gene's germline CDR1 is MDHEN and CDR2 SYDVKM.

The chain links TRBV27 to TRBJ1-5, with 7 bases matching TRBD1. The V segment lost 6 bases and the J segment 3 bases; nucleotides outside the gene matches: 8. The CDR3 has 15 residues. Germline V gene sequence: CDR1 MNHEY, CDR2 SMNVEV (reference sequence). This CDR3 is CASRSAQGYNQPQHF. DNA for the CDR3: TGTGCCAGCAGGTCCGCACAGGGGTACAATCAGCCCCAGCATTTT.

CDR3 region: CASSHGLGQYF. The CDR3 DNA sequence: TGCGCCAGCAGCCATGGGTTGGGGCAGTACTTC. V is TRBV4-1 and J is TRBJ2-7; D call uncertain. V was cut by 3 bases and J by 9 bases, with 9 bases left in between. The CDR3 length is 11 residues. Germline loops: CDR1 MGHRA, CDR2 YSYEKL.

This chain joins TRBV2 and TRBJ1-1; D not resolved. V was trimmed by 3 bases and J by 8 bases, leaving 7 bases between them. The germline V gene encodes CDR1 SNHLY and CDR2 FYNNEI. This CDR3 has 11 residues. CDR3 in amino acids: CASSDKPEAFF. In DNA, the CDR3 is TGTGCCAGCAGTGACAAGCCCGAAGCTTTCTTT. The whole variable domain, remainder taken from reference TRBV2 and TRBJ1-1, is EPEVTQTPSHQVTQMGQEVILRCVPISNHLYFYWYRQILGQKVEFLVSFYNNEISEKSEIFDDQFSVERPDGSNFTLKIRSTKLEDSAMYFCASSDKPEAFFGQGTRLTVV.

Points on this clone: Its ends do not fully match the called genes, so a read error is possible. This chain joins TRBV4-1 and TRBJ2-7; 9 bases align to TRBD1. Germline V gene lookup returns CDR1 MGHRA and CDR2 YSYEKL. The CDR3 covers 16 residues. The CDR3 DNA follows: TGCGCCAGCAGCCGATCGGACAGGGGTGTCTCCCACGAGCAGTACTTC. Its translation is CASSRSDRGVSHEQYF.

This sequence joins TRBV9 and TRBJ1-1; D gene uncertain. Germline lookup yields CDR1 SGDLS and CDR2 YYNGEE. The CDR3 sequence is 15 residues long. V was clipped by 0 bases and J by 3 bases, with 12 bases between them. Written as DNA, the CDR3 is TGTGCCAGCAGCGTAGGATTAGGGATGGACACTGAAGCTTTCTTT. Its translation is CASSVGLGMDTEAFF.

The J gene is TRBJ1-5, the V gene TRBV19; TRBD1 aligns across 10 bases. CDR1 is LNHDA and CDR2 is SQIVND in the germline V gene (reference sequence). This CDR3 has 17 residues. With V trimmed by 2 bases and J by 3 bases, 7 bases remained unmatched. Here the CDR3 reads CASSIRAGTGDNQPQHF. The CDR3 bases are TGTGCCAGTAGTATAAGGGCCGGGACAGGGGACAATCAGCCCCAGCATTTT.

The chain links TRBV15 to TRBJ1-5; D perhaps matches TRBD1 (6 bases). Germline V gene data show CDR1 as LNHNV and CDR2 as YYDKDF (reference sequence). Trimming removed 1 base from V and 3 bases from J, with 10 bases in between. This CDR3 has 15 residues. Written as DNA, the CDR3 is TGTGCCACCAGCAGAGGGGACACGTCCAATCAGCCCCAGCATTTT. Its protein product is CATSRGDTSNQPQHF.

The DNA of the CDR3 is TGTGCCAGTAGCCTCCGGGACCACTACGAGCAGTACTTC. Amino acid sequence: CASSLRDHYEQYF. The gene calls are TRBV19 and TRBJ2-7; D is possibly TRBD1 or TRBD2 (5 bases each). This CDR3 comprises 13 residues. Between the trimmed V and J ends, which lost 6 bases and 3 bases, there was a span of 12 bases. The germline V gene has CDR1 LNHDA and CDR2 SQIVND (reference sequence).

This chain uses TRBV27 with TRBJ1-5, with a tentative D call TRBD1 (6 bases). V was cut by 6 bases and J by 4 bases, with 13 bases left in between. Germline loops: CDR1 MNHEY, CDR2 SMNVEV (reference sequence). This CDR3 is built from 14 residues. The CDR3 loop is CASRLQGRNQPQHF. The CDR3, as DNA: TGTGCCAGCAGATTACAGGGACGGAATCAGCCCCAGCATTTT.